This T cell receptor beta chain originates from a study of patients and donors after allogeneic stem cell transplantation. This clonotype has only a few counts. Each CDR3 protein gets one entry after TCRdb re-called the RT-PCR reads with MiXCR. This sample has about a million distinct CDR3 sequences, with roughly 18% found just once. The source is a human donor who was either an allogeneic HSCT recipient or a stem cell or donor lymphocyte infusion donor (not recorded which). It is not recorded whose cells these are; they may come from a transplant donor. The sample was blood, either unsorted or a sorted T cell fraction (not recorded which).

CDR3 sequence (DNA): TGTGCCAGCAGCCAGTACAGGGAGAACACTGAAGCTTTCTTT. It codes for CASSQYRENTEAFF. The chain joins TRBV3-1 to TRBJ1-1, with D possibly matching TRBD1 (6 bases). The V gene lost 3 bases and the J gene lost 1 base, with 9 bases spanning the gap. Germline assignment: CDR1 LGHDT and CDR2 YNNKEL (reference sequence). This CDR3 spans 14 amino acids.